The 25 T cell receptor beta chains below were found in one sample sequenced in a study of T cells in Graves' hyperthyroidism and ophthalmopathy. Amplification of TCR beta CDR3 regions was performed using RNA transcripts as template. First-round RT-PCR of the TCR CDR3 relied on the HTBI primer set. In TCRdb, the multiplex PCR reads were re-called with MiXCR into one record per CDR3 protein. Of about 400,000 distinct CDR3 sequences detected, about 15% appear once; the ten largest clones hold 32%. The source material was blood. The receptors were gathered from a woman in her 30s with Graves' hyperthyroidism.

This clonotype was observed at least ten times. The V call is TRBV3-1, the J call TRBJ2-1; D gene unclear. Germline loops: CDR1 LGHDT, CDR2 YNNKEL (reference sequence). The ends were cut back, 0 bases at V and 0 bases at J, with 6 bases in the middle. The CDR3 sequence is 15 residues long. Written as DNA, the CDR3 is TGTGCCAGCAGCCAAGAAGTGAGCTCCTACAATGAGCAGTTCTTC. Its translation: CASSQEVSSYNEQFF.

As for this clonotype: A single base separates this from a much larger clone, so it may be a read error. CDR3 residues: CAISKGESTDTQYF. DNA of the CDR3: TGTGCCATCAGCAAGGGAGAAAGCACAGATACGCAGTATTTT. The chain has TRBV10-3 and TRBJ2-3; a weak D match, TRBD2 (5 bases). The CDR3 loop spans 14 amino acids. V shed 6 bases and J shed 0 bases, with 10 bases lying between them. Germline CDR1 ENHRY, CDR2 SYGVKD.

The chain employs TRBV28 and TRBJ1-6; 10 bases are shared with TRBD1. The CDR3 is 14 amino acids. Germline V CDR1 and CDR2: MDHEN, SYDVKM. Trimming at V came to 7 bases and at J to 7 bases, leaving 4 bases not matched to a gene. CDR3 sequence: CASNGQGVNSPLHF. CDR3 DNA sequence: TGTGCCAGCAACGGACAGGGGGTAAATTCACCCCTCCACTTT.

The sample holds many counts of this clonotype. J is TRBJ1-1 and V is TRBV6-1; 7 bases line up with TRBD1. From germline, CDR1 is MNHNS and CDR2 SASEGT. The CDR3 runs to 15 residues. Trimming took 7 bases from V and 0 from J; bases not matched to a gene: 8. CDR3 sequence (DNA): TGTGCCAGCAATCCACAGGGGCAAATGAACACTGAAGCTTTCTTT. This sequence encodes CASNPQGQMNTEAFF.

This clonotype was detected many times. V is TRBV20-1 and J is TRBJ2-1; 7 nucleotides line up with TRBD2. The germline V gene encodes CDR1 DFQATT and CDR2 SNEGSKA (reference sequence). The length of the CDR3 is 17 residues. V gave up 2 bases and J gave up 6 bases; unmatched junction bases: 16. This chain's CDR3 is CSARPLGAGGSGNEQFF. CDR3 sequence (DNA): TGCAGTGCTAGACCCCTCGGAGCTGGCGGGAGCGGCAATGAGCAGTTCTTC.

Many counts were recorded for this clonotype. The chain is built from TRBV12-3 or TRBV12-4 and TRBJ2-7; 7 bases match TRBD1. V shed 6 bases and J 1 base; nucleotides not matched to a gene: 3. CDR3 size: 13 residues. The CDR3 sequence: CASSRDRSYEQYF. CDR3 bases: TGTGCCAGCAGCAGGGACAGATCCTACGAGCAGTACTTC.

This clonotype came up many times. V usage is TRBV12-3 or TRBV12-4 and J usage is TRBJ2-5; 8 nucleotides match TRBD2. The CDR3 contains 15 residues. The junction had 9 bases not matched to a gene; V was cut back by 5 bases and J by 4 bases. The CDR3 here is CASSPGGGGGETQYF. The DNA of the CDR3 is TGTGCCAGCAGTCCGGGGGGGGGGGGTGGAGAGACCCAGTACTTC.

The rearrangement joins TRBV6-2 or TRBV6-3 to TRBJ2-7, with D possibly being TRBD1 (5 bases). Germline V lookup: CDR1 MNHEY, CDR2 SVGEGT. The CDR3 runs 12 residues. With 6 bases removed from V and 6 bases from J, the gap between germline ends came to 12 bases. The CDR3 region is CASSTRRGEQYF. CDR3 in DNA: TGTGCCAGCAGCACGAGAAGGGGCGAGCAGTACTTC.

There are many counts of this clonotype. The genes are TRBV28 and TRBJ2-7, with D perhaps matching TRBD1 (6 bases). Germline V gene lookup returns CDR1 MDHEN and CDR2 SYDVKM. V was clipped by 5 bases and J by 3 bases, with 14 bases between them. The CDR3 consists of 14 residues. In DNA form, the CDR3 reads TGTGCCAGCAGTCGATCAGGGGCATTCTACGAGCAGTACTTC. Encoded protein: CASSRSGAFYEQYF.

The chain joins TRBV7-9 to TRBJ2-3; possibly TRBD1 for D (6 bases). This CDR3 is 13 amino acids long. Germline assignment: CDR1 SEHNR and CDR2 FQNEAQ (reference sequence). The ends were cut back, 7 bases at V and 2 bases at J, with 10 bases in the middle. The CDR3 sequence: CASNRVDTDTQYF. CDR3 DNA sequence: TGTGCCAGCAACAGGGTTGACACAGATACGCAGTATTTT.

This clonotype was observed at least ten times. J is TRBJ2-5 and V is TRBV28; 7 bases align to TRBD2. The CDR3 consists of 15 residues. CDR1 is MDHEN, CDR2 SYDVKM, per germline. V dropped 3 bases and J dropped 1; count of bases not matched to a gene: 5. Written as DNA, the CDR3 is TGTGCCAGCAGTTTCGGGGGAGGGCCCCAAGAGACCCAGTACTTC. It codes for CASSFGGGPQETQYF.

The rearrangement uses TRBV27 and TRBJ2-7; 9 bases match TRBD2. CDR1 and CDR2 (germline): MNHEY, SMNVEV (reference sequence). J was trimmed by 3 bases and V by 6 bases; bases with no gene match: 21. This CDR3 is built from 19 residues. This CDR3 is CASSFQRDTLAGAGYEQYF. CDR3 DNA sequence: TGTGCCAGCAGCTTCCAAAGGGACACATTAGCGGGAGCAGGCTACGAGCAGTACTTC.

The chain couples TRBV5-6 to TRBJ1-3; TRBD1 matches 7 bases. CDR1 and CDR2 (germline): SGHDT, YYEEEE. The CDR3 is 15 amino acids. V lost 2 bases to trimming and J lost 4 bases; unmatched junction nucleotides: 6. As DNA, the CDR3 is TGTGCCAGCAGCTTCCGACAGGGCACAGGAAACACCATATATTTT. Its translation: CASSFRQGTGNTIYF.

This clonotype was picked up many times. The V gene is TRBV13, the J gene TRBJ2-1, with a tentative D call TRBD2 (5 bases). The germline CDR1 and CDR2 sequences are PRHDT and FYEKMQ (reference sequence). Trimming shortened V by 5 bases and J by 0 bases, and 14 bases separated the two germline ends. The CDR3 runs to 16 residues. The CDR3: CASSQILEGSYNEQFF. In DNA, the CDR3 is TGTGCCAGCAGCCAAATCTTAGAGGGCTCCTACAATGAGCAGTTCTTC.

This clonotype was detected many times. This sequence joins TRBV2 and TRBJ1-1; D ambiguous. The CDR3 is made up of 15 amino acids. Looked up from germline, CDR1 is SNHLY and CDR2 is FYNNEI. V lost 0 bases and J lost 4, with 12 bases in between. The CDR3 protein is CASSEAAGWSTEAFF. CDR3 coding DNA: TGTGCCAGCAGTGAAGCTGCTGGGTGGAGCACTGAAGCTTTCTTT.

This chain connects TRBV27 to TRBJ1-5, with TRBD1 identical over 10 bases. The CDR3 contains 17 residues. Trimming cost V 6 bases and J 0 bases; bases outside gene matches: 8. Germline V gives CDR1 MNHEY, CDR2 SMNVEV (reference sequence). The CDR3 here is CASRKSRDRGSNQPQHF. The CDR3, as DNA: TGTGCCAGCAGAAAAAGCCGGGACAGGGGTAGCAATCAGCCCCAGCATTTT.

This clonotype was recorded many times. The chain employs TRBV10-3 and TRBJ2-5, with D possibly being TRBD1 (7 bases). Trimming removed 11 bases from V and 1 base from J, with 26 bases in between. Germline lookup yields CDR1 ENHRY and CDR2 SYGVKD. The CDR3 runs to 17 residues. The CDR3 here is CAASGGFGSITQETQYF. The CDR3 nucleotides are TGTGCCGCATCAGGGGGGTTTGGGTCGATAACCCAAGAGACCCAGTACTTC.

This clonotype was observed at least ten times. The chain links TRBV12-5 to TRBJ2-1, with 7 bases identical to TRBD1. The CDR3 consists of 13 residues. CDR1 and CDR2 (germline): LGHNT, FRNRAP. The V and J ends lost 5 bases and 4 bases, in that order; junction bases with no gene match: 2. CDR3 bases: TGTGCTAGTGGTGGGACAGCTTACAATGAGCAGTTCTTC. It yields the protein CASGGTAYNEQFF.

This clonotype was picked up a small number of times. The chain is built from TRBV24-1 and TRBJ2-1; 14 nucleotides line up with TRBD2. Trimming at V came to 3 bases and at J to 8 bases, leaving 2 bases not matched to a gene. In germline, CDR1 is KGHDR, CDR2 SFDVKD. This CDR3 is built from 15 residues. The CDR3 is CATSDPGLAGDEQFF. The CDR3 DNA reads TGTGCCACCAGTGATCCGGGACTAGCGGGGGATGAGCAGTTCTTC.

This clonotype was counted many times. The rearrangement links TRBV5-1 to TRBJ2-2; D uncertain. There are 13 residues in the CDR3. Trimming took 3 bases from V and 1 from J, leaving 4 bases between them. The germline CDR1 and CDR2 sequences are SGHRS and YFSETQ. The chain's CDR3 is CASSSRNTGELFF. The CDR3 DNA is TGCGCCAGCAGCTCCAGGAACACCGGGGAGCTGTTTTTT.

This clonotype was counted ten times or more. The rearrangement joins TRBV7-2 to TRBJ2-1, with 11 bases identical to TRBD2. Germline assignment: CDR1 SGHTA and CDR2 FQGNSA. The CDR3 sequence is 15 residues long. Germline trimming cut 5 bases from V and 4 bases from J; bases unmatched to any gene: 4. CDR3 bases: TGTGCCAGCAGCAAACTAGCGGGAGTATACAATGAGCAGTTCTTC. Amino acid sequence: CASSKLAGVYNEQFF.

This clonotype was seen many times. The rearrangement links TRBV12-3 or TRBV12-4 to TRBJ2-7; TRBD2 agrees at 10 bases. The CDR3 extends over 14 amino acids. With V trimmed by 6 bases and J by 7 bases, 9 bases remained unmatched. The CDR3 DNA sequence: TGTGCCAGCAGGGGAGCGGGAGGGGCTTTGGAGCAGTACTTC. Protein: CASRGAGGALEQYF.

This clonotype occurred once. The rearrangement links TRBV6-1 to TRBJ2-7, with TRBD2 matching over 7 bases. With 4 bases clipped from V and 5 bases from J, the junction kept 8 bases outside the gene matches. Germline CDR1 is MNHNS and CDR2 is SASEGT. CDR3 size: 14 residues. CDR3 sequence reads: CASSASGGTDEQYF. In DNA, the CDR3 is TGTGCCAGCAGTGCCTCCGGGGGGACGGACGAGCAGTACTTC.

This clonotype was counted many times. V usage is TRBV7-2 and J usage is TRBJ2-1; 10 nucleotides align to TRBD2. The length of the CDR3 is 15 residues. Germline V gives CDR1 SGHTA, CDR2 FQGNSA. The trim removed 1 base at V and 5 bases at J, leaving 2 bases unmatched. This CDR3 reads CASSLVAGGNNEQFF. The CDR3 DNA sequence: TGTGCCAGCAGCTTAGTAGCGGGAGGCAACAATGAGCAGTTCTTC.

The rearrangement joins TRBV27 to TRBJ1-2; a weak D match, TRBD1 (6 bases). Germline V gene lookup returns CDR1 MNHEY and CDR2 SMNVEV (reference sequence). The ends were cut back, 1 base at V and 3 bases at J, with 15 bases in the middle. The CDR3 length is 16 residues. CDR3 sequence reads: CASSLLGRGGDYGYTF. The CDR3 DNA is TGTGCCAGCAGTTTATTGGGCAGAGGGGGGGACTATGGCTACACCTTC.